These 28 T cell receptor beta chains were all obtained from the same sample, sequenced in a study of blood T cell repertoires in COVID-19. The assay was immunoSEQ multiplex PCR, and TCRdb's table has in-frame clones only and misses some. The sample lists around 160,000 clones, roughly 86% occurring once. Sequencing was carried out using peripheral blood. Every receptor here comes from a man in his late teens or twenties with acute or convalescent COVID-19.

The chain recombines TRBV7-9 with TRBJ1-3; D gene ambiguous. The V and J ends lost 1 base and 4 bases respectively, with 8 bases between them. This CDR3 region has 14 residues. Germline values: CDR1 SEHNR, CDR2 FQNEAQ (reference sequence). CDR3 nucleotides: TGTGCCAGCAGCTTAGAGCGGGGAGGAAACACCATATATTTT. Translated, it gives CASSLERGGNTIYF. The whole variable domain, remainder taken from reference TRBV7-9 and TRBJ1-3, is DTGVSQNPRHKITKRGQNVTFRCDPISEHNRLYWYRQTLGQGPEFLTYFQNEAQLEKSRLLSDRFSAERPKGSFSTLEIQRTEQGDSAMYLCASSLERGGNTIYFGEGSWLTVV.

This chain's CDR3 is CASSLRGLNTGELFF. The CDR3, as DNA: TGTGCCAGCAGTTTAAGGGGGCTGAACACCGGGGAGCTGTTTTTT. This chain links TRBV28 with TRBJ2-2; 7 nucleotides line up with TRBD1. The CDR3 spans 15 residues. After removal of 2 bases from V and 1 base from J, the junction contained 1 base not matched to a gene. CDR1 and CDR2 (germline): MDHEN, SYDVKM.

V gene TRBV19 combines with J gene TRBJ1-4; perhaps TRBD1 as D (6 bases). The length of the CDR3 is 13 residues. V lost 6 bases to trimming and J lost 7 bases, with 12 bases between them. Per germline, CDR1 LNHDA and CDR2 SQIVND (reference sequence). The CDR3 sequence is CASSIQGPEKLFF. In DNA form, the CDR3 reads TGTGCCAGTAGCATACAGGGTCCTGAAAAACTGTTTTTT.

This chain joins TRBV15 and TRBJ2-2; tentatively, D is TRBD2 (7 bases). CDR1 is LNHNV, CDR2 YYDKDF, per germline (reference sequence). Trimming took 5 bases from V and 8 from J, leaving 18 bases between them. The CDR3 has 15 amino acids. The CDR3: CATSVNREGLGELFF. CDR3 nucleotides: TGTGCCACCAGCGTGAACAGGGAGGGTTTGGGGGAGCTGTTTTTT.

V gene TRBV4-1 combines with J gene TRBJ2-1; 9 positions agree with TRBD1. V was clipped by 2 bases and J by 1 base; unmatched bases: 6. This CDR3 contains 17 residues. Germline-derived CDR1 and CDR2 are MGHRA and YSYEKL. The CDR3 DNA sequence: TGCGCCAGCAGCCAAACTTCCGGGACAGGGTCCTACAATGAGCAGTTCTTC. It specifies CASSQTSGTGSYNEQFF.

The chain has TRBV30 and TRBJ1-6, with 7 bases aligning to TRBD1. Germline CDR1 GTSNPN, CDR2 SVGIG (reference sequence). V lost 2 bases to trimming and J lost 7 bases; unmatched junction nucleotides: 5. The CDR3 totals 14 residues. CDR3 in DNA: TGTGCCTGGAGTCTAGACAGGGCAAATTCACCCCTCCACTTT. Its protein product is CAWSLDRANSPLHF.

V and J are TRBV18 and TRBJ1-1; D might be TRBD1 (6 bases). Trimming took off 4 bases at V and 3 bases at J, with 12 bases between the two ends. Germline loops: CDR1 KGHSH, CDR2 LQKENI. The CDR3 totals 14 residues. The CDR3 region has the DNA TGTGCCAGCTCACTAGGACAGTTGGACACTGAAGCTTTCTTT. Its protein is CASSLGQLDTEAFF.

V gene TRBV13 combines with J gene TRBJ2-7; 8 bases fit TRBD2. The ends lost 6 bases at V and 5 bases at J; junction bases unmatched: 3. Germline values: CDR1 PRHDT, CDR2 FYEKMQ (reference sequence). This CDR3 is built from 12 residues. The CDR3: CASSFSGDEQYV. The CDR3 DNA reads TGTGCCAGCAGTTTTAGCGGGGACGAGCAGTACGTC.

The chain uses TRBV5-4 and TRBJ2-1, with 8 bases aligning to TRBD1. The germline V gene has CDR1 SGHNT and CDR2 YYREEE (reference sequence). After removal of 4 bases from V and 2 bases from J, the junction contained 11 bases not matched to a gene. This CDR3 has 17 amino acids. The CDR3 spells CASSISGGQGAYNEQFF. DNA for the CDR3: TGTGCCAGCAGCATTAGTGGAGGACAGGGCGCCTACAATGAGCAGTTCTTC. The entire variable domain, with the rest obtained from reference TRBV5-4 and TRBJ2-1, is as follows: ETGVTQSPTHLIKTRGQQVTLRCSSQSGHNTVSWYQQALGQGPQFIFQYYREEENGRGNFPPRFSGLQFPNYSSELNVNALELDDSALYLCASSISGGQGAYNEQFFGPGTRLTVL.

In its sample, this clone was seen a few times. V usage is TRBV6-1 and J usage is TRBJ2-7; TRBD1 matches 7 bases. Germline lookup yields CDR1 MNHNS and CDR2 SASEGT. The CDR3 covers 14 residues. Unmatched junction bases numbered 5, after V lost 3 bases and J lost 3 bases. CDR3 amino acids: CASSDSDRVYEQYF. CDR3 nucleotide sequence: TGTGCCAGCAGTGATAGCGACAGGGTCTACGAGCAGTACTTC.

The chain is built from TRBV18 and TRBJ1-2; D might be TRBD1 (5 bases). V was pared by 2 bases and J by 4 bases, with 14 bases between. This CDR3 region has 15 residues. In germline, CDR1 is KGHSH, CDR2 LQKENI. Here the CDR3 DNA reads TGTGCCAGCTCACCAGGGGCGGGGGAAGTCTATGGCTACACCTTC. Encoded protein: CASSPGAGEVYGYTF.

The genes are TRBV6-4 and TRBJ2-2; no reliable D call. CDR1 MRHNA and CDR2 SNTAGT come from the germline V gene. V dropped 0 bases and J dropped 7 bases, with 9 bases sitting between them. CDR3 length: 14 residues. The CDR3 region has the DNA TGTGCCAGCAGTGACTCTTTATTTAGCGGGGAGCTGTTTTTT. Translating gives CASSDSLFSGELFF.

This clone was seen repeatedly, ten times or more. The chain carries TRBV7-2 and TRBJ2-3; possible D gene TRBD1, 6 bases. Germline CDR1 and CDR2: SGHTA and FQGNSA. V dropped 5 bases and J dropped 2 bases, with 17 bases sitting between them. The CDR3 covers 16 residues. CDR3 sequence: CASSQGFGSSTDTQYF. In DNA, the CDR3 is TGTGCCAGCAGCCAGGGGTTTGGCAGTTCCACAGATACGCAGTATTTT.

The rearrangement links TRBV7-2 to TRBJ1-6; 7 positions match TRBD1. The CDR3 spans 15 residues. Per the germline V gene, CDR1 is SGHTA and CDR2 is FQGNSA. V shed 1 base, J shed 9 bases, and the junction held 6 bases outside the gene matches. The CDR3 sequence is CASSLVRQGGSPLHF. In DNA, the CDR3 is TGTGCCAGCAGCTTAGTCCGACAGGGCGGTTCACCCCTCCACTTT.

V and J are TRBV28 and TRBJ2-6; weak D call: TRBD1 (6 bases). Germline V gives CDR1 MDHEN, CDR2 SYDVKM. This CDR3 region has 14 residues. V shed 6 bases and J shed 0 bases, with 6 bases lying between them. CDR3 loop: CASRDSSGANVLTF. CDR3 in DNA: TGTGCCAGCAGGGACAGCTCTGGGGCCAACGTCCTGACTTTC. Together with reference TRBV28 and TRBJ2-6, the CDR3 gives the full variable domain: DVKVTQSSRYLVKRTGEKVFLECVQDMDHENMFWYRQDPGLGLRLIYFSYDVKMKEKGDIPEGYSVSREKKERFSLILESASTNQTSMYLCASRDSSGANVLTFGAGSRLTVL.

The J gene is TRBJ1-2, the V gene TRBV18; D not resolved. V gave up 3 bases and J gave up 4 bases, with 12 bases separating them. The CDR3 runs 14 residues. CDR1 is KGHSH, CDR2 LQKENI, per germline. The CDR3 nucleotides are TGTGCCAGCTCACCTCCAGGTGTCGGCTATGGCTACACCTTC. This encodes CASSPPGVGYGYTF.

The CDR3 bases are TGTGCCAGCAGTCCCTACCCTGGTTTGCCCCAGCATTTT. Translating it yields CASSPYPGLPQHF. The rearrangement uses TRBV28 and TRBJ1-5; D not resolved. Germline V CDR1 and CDR2: MDHEN, SYDVKM. V was cut by 5 bases and J by 9 bases, with 14 bases left in between. The CDR3 runs 13 residues.

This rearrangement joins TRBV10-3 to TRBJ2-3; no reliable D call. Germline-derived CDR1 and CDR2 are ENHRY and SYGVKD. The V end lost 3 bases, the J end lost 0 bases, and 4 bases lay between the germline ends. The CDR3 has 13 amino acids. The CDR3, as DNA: TGTGCCATCAGTGACCCTAGCACAGATACGCAGTATTTT. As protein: CAISDPSTDTQYF.

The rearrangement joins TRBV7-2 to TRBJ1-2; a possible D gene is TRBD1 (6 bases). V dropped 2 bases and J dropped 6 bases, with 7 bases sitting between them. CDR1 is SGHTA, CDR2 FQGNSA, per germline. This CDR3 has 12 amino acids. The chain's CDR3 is CASSLQGNGYTF. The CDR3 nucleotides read TGTGCCAGCAGCTTACAGGGGAATGGCTACACCTTC.

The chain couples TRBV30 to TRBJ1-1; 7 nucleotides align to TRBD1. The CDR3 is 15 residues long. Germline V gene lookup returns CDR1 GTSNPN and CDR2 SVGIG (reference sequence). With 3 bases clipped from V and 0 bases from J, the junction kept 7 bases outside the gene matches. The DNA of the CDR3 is TGTGCCTGGAGCCTCCCGGACAGGCTGAACACTGAAGCTTTCTTT. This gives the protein CAWSLPDRLNTEAFF.

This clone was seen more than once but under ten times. CDR3 region: CASSQLAGVNTGELFF. DNA of the CDR3: TGTGCCAGCAGCCAACTAGCGGGGGTGAACACCGGGGAGCTGTTTTTT. The rearrangement joins TRBV4-2 to TRBJ2-2, with 10 nucleotides matching TRBD2. There are 16 residues in the CDR3. Per germline, CDR1 LGHNA and CDR2 YNFKEQ. The V segment lost 2 bases and the J segment 1 base; nucleotides outside the gene matches: 1.

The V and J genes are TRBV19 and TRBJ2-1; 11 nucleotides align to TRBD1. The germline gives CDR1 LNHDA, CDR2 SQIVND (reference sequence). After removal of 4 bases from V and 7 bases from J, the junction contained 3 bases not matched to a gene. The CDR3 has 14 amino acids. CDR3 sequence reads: CASSRTGGLNEQFF. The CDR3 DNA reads TGTGCCAGTAGTAGGACAGGGGGCCTTAATGAGCAGTTCTTC.

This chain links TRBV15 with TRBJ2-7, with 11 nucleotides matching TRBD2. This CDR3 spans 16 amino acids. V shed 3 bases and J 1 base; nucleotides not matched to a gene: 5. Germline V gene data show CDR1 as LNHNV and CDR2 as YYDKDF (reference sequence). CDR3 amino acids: CATSRRGTSGSYEQYF. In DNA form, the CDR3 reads TGTGCCACCAGCAGGAGAGGGACTAGCGGTTCCTACGAGCAGTACTTC.

CDR3 in amino acids: CASRQTGTGSNSPLHF. In DNA form, the CDR3 reads TGCGCCAGCAGACAAACCGGGACAGGAAGTAATTCACCCCTCCACTTT. The chain joins TRBV5-1 to TRBJ1-6; 8 nucleotides match TRBD1. Germline loops: CDR1 SGHRS, CDR2 YFSETQ. V lost 5 bases to trimming and J lost 6 bases; unmatched junction nucleotides: 10. The CDR3 is made up of 16 amino acids.

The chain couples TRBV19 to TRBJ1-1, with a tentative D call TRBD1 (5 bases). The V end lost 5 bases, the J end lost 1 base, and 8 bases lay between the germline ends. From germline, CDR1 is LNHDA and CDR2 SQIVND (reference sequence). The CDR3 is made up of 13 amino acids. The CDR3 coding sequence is TGTGCCAGTAGTTTCACAGGGAACACTGAAGCTTTCTTT. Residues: CASSFTGNTEAFF. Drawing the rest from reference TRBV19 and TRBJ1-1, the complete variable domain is DGGITQSPKYLFRKEGQNVTLSCEQNLNHDAMYWYRQDPGQGLRLIYYSQIVNDFQKGDIAEGYSVSREKKESFPLTVTSAQKNPTAFYLCASSFTGNTEAFFGQGTRLTVV.

CDR3: CSGDSGGSYNEQFF. DNA for the CDR3: TGCAGCGGGGATAGCGGGGGAAGTTACAATGAGCAGTTCTTC. The gene calls are TRBV29-1 and TRBJ2-1, with 9 bases aligning to TRBD2. This CDR3 contains 14 residues. The germline V gene encodes CDR1 SQVTM and CDR2 ANQGSEA. V was pared by 7 bases and J by 4 bases, with 8 bases of the junction left unmatched.

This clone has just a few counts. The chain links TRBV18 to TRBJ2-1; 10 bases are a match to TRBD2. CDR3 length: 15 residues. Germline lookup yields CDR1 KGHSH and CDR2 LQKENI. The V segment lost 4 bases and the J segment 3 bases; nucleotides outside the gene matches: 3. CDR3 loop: CASSLSGGRYNEQFF. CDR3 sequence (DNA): TGTGCCAGCTCACTTAGCGGGGGGCGCTACAATGAGCAGTTCTTC.

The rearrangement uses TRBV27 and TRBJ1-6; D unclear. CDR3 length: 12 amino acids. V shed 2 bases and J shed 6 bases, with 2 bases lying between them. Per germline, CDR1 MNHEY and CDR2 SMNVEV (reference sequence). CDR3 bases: TGTGCCAGCAGTTTACTTAATTCACCCCTCCACTTT. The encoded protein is CASSLLNSPLHF.